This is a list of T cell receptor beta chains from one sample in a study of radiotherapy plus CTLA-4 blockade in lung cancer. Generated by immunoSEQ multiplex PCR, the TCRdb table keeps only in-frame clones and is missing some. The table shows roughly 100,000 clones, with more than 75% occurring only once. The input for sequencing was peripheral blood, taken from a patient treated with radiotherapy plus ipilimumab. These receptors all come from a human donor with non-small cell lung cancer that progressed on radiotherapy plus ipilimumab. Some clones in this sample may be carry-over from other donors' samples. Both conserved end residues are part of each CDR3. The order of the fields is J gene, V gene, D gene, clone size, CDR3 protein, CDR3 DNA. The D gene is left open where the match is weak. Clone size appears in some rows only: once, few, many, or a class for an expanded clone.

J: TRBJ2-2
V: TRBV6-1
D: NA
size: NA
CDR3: CASRRGNPNTGELFF
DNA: TGTGCCAGCAGGAGGGGAAATCCGAACACCGGGGAGCTGTTTTTT

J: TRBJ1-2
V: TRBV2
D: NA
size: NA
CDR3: CASSELRTWALGYTF
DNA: TGTGCCAGCAGTGAGCTCCGGACTTGGGCCCTTGGCTACACCTTC

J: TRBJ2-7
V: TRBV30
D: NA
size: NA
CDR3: CAWSVNYEQYF
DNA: TGTGCCTGGAGTGTGAACTACGAGCAGTACTTC

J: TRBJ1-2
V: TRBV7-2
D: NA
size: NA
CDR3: CASSFQGLSSYGYTF
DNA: TGTGCCAGCAGCTTTCAGGGTTTATCCTCCTATGGCTACACCTTC

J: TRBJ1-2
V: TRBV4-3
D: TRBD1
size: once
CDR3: CASSQVRTGYGYTF
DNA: TGCGCCAGCAGCCAAGTCAGGACAGGGTATGGCTACACCTTC

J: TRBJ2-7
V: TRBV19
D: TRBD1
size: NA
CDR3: CASSSAWGTDHYEQYF
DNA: TGTGCCAGTAGCTCCGCGTGGGGGACAGACCACTACGAGCAGTACTTC

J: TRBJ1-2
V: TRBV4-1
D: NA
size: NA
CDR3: CASSQAGENYGYTF
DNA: TGCGCCAGCAGCCAGGCAGGGGAAAACTATGGCTACACCTTC

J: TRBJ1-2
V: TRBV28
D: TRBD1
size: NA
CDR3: CASSPGQAGYTNYGYTF
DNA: TGTGCCAGCAGTCCAGGACAGGCGGGATATACTAACTATGGCTACACCTTC

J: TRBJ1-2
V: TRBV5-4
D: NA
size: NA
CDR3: CASSNSLERLNYGYTF
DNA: TGTGCCAGCAGCAATTCCCTGGAGCGACTCAACTATGGCTACACCTTC

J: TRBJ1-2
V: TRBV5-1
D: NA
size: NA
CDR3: CASSVMTGAYGYTF
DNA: TGCGCCAGCAGCGTAATGACAGGAGCCTATGGCTACACCTTC

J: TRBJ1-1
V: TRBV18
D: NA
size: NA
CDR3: CASSPSWGENTEAFF
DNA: TGTGCCAGCTCACCAAGTTGGGGGGAGAACACTGAAGCTTTCTTT

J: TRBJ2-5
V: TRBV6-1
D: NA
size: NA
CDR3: CASSEGGWGKRVGETQYF
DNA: TGTGCCAGCAGTGAAGGGGGTTGGGGGAAACGCGTGGGAGAGACCCAGTACTTC

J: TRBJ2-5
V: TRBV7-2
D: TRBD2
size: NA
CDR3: CASSQNGGGSQETQYF
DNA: TGTGCCAGCAGCCAAAATGGCGGGGGGAGCCAAGAGACCCAGTACTTC

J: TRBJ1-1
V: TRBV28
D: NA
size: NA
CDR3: CASSLLGIKAFF
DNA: TGTGCCAGCAGTTTATTAGGCATCAAGGCTTTCTTT

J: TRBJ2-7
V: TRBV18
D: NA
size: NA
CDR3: CASSSGRSEVEQYF
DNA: TGTGCCAGCTCGTCGGGCAGGTCGGAGGTCGAGCAGTACTTC

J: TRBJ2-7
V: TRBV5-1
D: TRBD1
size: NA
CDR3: CASKGGHEQYF
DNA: TGCGCCAGCAAAGGGGGCCACGAGCAGTACTTC

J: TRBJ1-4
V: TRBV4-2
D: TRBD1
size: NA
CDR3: CASSLNQRQGEKLFF
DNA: TGTGCCAGCAGCCTAAACCAGAGACAGGGGGAAAAACTGTTTTTT

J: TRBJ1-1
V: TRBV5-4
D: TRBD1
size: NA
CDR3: CASSLTGDTEAFF
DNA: TGTGCCAGCAGCTTGACAGGGGACACTGAAGCTTTCTTT

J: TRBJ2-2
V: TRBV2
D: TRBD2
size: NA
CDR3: CASSERGGNTGELFF
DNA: TGTGCCAGCAGTGAGCGGGGGGGCAACACCGGGGAGCTGTTTTTT

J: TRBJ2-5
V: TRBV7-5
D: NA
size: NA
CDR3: CVRSLGQGETQYF
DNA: TGTGTCAGAAGCTTAGGACAGGGAGAGACCCAGTACTTC

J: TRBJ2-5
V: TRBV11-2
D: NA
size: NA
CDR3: CASSLDRTAGETQYF
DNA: TGTGCCAGCAGCTTAGATCGGACGGCGGGGGAGACCCAGTACTTC

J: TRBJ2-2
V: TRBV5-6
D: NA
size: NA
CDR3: CASSFSGELFF
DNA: TGTGCCAGCAGCTTCTCGGGGGAGCTGTTTTTT

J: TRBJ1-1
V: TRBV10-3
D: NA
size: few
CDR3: CAIKGVGTEAFF
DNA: TGTGCCATCAAAGGGGTGGGCACTGAAGCTTTCTTT

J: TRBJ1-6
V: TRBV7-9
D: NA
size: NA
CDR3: CASSVTGTRGSYNSPLHF
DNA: TGTGCCAGCAGCGTTACAGGGACAAGGGGCTCCTATAATTCACCCCTCCACTTT

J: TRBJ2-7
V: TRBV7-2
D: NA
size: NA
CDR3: CASSLGHGTPDF
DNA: TGTGCCAGCAGCTTAGGTCATGGGACACCGGACTTC

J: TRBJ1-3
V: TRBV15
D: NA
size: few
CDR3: CATSRDVVSGNTIYF
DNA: TGTGCCACCAGCAGAGATGTGGTCTCTGGAAACACCATATATTTT

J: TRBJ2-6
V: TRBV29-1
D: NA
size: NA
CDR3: CSVPVPPFLSGANVLTF
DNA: TGCAGCGTTCCCGTGCCTCCTTTTTTGTCTGGGGCCAACGTCCTGACTTTC

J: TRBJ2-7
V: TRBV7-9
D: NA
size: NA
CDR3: CASSSSSYEQYF
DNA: TGTGCCAGCAGCTCGAGCTCCTACGAGCAGTACTTC

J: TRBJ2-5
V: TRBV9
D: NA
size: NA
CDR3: CASSAMGHGETQYF
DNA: TGTGCCAGCAGCGCGATGGGACACGGAGAGACCCAGTACTTC

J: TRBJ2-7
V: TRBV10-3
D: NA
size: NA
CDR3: CASRLRDVSLEQYF
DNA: TGTGCATCGCGGCTCCGGGACGTATCCTTGGAGCAGTACTTC

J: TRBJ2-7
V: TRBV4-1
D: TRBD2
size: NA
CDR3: CASSLGLAGYEQYF
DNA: TGCGCCAGCAGCCTAGGACTAGCTGGGTACGAGCAGTACTTC

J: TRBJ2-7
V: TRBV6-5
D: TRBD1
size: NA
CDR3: CASSYLYGTGIYEQYF
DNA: TGTGCCAGCAGTTACTTGTACGGGACAGGAATCTACGAGCAGTACTTC

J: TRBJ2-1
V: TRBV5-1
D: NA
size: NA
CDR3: CASSFVQGGNEQFF
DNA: TGCGCCAGCAGCTTTGTCCAGGGTGGAAATGAGCAGTTCTTC

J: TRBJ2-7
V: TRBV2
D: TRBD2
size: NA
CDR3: CASSEGGGLTYEQYF
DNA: TGTGCCAGCAGTGAGGGGGGAGGGCTAACCTACGAGCAGTACTTC

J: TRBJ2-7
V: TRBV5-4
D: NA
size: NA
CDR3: CASSDRRGDGEQYF
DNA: TGTGCCAGCAGCGACCGAAGAGGGGACGGCGAGCAGTACTTC

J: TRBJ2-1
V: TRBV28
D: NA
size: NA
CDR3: CASSSRAAFAYNEQFF
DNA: TGTGCCAGCAGTTCCAGAGCGGCCTTCGCCTACAATGAGCAGTTCTTC

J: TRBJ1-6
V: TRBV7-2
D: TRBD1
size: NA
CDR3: CASSSPGQGSPLHF
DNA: TGTGCCAGCAGCTCTCCGGGACAGGGTTCACCCCTCCACTTT

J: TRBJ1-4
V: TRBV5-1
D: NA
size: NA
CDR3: CASSLGGEYGKLFF
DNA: TGCGCCAGCAGCTTGGGTGGCGAGTATGGAAAACTGTTTTTT